The 9 T cell receptor beta chains below were found in one sample sequenced in a study of T-cell reconstitution after alpha-beta-depleted transplantation in children. Preparation of the TCRbeta library involved a method that used unique molecular identifiers. Using its own MiXCR run on the PCR reads, TCRdb lists one record per CDR3 protein. The repertoire has around 600,000 distinct CDR3 sequences, 8% to 11% of them found once; the top ten carry approximately 4.1%. The sample here was PBMCs from the stem cell graft donor, taken from the stem cell graft. The receptors were gathered from a human donor who donated a stem cell graft to a child with acute myeloid leukemia.

This clonotype showed up many times. V and J are TRBV10-3 and TRBJ2-5; D gene ambiguous. CDR1 ENHRY and CDR2 SYGVKD come from the germline V gene. The germline V and J ends were trimmed by 5 bases and 5 bases, with 9 bases remaining between them. The CDR3 covers 12 residues. CDR3 sequence: CAISLAGETQYF. The CDR3 DNA reads as TGTGCCATCAGTCTGGCCGGGGAGACCCAGTACTTC.

This clonotype has ten or more counts. In nucleotides, the CDR3 is TGTGCCAGCAGCGCGGGACAGGGGTTCACAGATACGCAGTATTTT. As protein: CASSAGQGFTDTQYF. The chain recombines TRBV21-1 with TRBJ2-3; TRBD1 was called by the table and not checked on the DNA. TRBV21-1 is deemed a pseudogene. This CDR3 spans 15 amino acids.

This clonotype appeared many times. The chain's CDR3 is CASRTLREVADTQYF. CDR3 sequence (DNA): TGTGCCAGCAGGACGCTGCGGGAGGTTGCAGATACGCAGTATTTT. The chain employs TRBV6-1 and TRBJ2-3; 8 bases line up with TRBD2. Germline-derived CDR1 and CDR2 are MNHNS and SASEGT. CDR3 length: 15 amino acids. J gave up 4 bases and V 6 bases, and 9 bases lay outside the gene matches.

This clonotype turned up a few times. This chain uses TRBV29-1 with TRBJ2-1; 11 nucleotides agree with TRBD2. The CDR3 has 13 residues. Germline CDR1 reads SQVTM; CDR2 reads ANQGSEA. Trimming took 6 bases from V and 9 from J; bases not matched to a gene: 7. The CDR3 here is CSVALAGGSEQFF. CDR3 in DNA: TGCAGCGTCGCTCTAGCGGGAGGTAGTGAGCAGTTCTTC.

The chain is built from TRBV7-9 and TRBJ2-1, with TRBD1 matching over 11 bases. The germline V gene encodes CDR1 SEHNR and CDR2 FQNEAQ (reference sequence). This CDR3 comprises 17 residues. J was trimmed by 5 bases and V by 3 bases; bases with no gene match: 9. As DNA, the CDR3 is TGTGCCAGCAGCTTTGCCGGGACAGGGGGTAGGCACAATGAGCAGTTCTTC. Protein: CASSFAGTGGRHNEQFF.

This clonotype showed up many times. The chain employs TRBV29-1 and TRBJ2-1; D is ambiguous. Germline V gives CDR1 SQVTM, CDR2 ANQGSEA. Trimming pared 4 bases from V and 4 bases from J, leaving 17 bases between. The CDR3 extends over 15 amino acids. CDR3 nucleotide sequence: TGCAGCGTTGTCTCGTCTGGCGGCACGTACAATGAGCAGTTCTTC. It encodes CSVVSSGGTYNEQFF.

The genes are TRBV11-2 and TRBJ2-3, with 9 bases matching TRBD1. CDR3 length: 17 residues. CDR1 and CDR2 from the germline V gene are SGHAT and FQNNGV. J gave up 0 bases and V 5 bases, and 9 bases lay outside the gene matches. The CDR3 reads CASSKGTGTASTDTQYF. The DNA for the CDR3 is TGTGCCAGCAGCAAAGGGACAGGGACAGCCAGCACAGATACGCAGTATTTT.

CDR3 loop: CATSDAGTTQGQFF. CDR3 DNA sequence: TGTGCCACCAGTGATGCGGGGACTACCCAGGGGCAGTTCTTC. This chain connects TRBV24-1 to TRBJ2-1; 7 bases agree with TRBD2. The junction had 10 bases not matched to a gene; V was cut back by 3 bases and J by 12 bases. Germline loops: CDR1 KGHDR, CDR2 SFDVKD. The CDR3 runs 14 residues.

The chain combines TRBV4-2 with TRBJ2-7; TRBD2 aligns across 9 bases. The CDR3 loop spans 16 amino acids. Germline V gene lookup returns CDR1 LGHNA and CDR2 YNFKEQ. With V trimmed by 2 bases and J by 0 bases, 5 bases remained unmatched. DNA of the CDR3: TGTGCCAGCAGCCAAATTAGCGGGAGCTCCTCCTACGAGCAGTACTTC. Protein sequence: CASSQISGSSSYEQYF.